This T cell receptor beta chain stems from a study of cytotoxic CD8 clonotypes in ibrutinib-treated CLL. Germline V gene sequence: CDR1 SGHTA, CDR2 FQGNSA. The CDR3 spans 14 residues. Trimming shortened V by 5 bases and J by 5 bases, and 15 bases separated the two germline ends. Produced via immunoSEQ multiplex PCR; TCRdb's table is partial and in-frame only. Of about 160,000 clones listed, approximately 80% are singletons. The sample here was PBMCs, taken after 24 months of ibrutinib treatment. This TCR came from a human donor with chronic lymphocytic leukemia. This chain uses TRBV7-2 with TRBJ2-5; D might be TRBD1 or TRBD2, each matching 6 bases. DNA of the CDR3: TGTGCCAGCAGCCCACATACAGGGAGGGAGACCCAGTACTTC. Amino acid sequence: CASSPHTGRETQYF.